The sequence of this TCR beta chain was determined in a study of T cell responses to AZD1222 COVID-19 vaccine. Study as a whole: Second doses at about 4 or about 12 weeks were pooled.

Trimming cost V 1 base and J 10 bases; bases outside gene matches: 12. The CDR3 has 15 residues. CDR1 and CDR2 (germline): LGHNT, FRNRAP. Notes on this clone: Antigen: not known.

Using immunoSEQ multiplex PCR, the repertoire was profiled, and TCRdb retains in-frame clones only, with some absent. The sample lists about 100,000 clones, roughly 89% occurring once. The study, taken as a whole, reports: At baseline, seropositivity was found in only a handful of AZD1222 recipients. Vaccine-related CD4 TCRs covered spike, predominating at 160-218 and 743-854. All repertoire sampling was performed exclusively after the peak T cell response.

This TCR derives from an adult in good health. Sequencing used peripheral blood, obtained on day 0 of AZD1222 vaccination. The chain uses TRBV12-5 and TRBJ1-1; 7 bases are a match to TRBD1. This CDR3 is CASGLGTGAYPRAFF. CDR3 coding DNA: TGTGCTAGTGGTTTGGGTACAGGGGCCTACCCAAGAGCTTTCTTT.